This T cell receptor (beta chain) was sequenced in a study of blood T cell repertoires in COVID-19. About the study: The origin of the acute and convalescent COVID-19 samples was the United States, Italy and Spain. Sample material is recorded as cDNA or gDNA derived from T cells, B-cell-depleted T cells, or PBMCs.

This clone was detected only once. Authors' processing steps: Nucleated cell counts were estimated from reference gene primer amplification. Using immunoSEQ multiplex PCR, the repertoire was profiled, and TCRdb retains in-frame clones only, with some absent. V, J and clone size are taken as reported in that table, and D and trimming were inferred from the DNA itself. The table includes 100,000 or so clones, around four fifths detected once. CDR1 and CDR2 from the germline V gene are LGHDT and YNNKEL (reference sequence). Between the trimmed V and J ends, which lost 7 bases and 4 bases, there was a span of 13 bases. This CDR3 contains 14 residues.

The sample comprised peripheral blood. The genes are TRBV3-1 (or the pseudogene TRBV3-2) and TRBJ2-2; the D gene is possibly TRBD2 (7 bases). The source is a human donor in a cohort sampled during active COVID-19. The CDR3 bases are TGTGCCAGCATGGGGAGGGGGACCACCGGGGAGCTGTTTTTT. Its protein is CASMGRGTTGELFF.